These 31 T cell receptor beta chains originate from one sample sequenced in a study of shared clonotypes between healthy human individuals. Generated by immunoSEQ multiplex PCR, the TCRdb table keeps only in-frame clones and is missing some. The sample has fewer than 1.8 million clones, around 98.5% seen once. Material for sequencing was naive CD4+ T cells sorted from blood. Subset in this sample: CD45RA+ positively selected. These receptors all come from a young man in good health.

This rearrangement joins TRBV5-1 to TRBJ2-2; 8 nucleotides match TRBD2. The J segment lost 3 bases and the V segment lost 3 bases, leaving 4 bases of the junction unmatched. The CDR3 sequence is 15 residues long. Germline assignment: CDR1 SGHRS and CDR2 YFSETQ. In DNA, the CDR3 is TGCGCCAGCAGCTCCCCAGCGGGGGACACCGGGGAGCTGTTTTTT. Encoded protein: CASSSPAGDTGELFF.

This sequence joins TRBV5-1 and TRBJ1-1, with D possibly matching TRBD1 (6 bases). Trimming removed 4 bases at V and 1 base at J, with 11 bases between. The CDR3 spans 14 residues. The V gene's germline CDR1 is SGHRS and CDR2 YFSETQ. CDR3 loop: CASSTQQGNTEAFF. CDR3 sequence (DNA): TGCGCCAGCAGCACGCAACAGGGGAACACTGAAGCTTTCTTT.

V gene TRBV6-5 combines with J gene TRBJ2-1; D is unclear. The CDR3 spans 12 residues. V was pared by 2 bases and J by 9 bases, with 8 bases between. Germline CDR1 and CDR2: MNHEY and SVGAGI. CDR3 sequence: CASSYRVGEQFF. CDR3 nucleotide sequence: TGTGCCAGCAGTTACAGGGTGGGTGAGCAGTTCTTC.

The chain employs TRBV2 and TRBJ2-2; 14 nucleotides line up with TRBD2. Germline V gene lookup returns CDR1 SNHLY and CDR2 FYNNEI. Unmatched junction bases numbered 7, after V lost 6 bases and J lost 4 bases. The CDR3 sequence is 17 residues long. CDR3 residues: CASRAGLAGAGTGELFF. For the CDR3, the DNA is TGTGCCAGCAGGGCGGGACTAGCGGGAGCAGGCACCGGGGAGCTGTTTTTT.

This sequence joins TRBV16 and TRBJ1-2; D unclear. Germline CDR1 is KGHSY and CDR2 is FQNENV. Trimming cost V 0 bases and J 8 bases, with 13 bases left between them. This CDR3 is 14 amino acids long. Written as DNA, the CDR3 is TGTGCCAGCAGCCAATCCTCTCAGAGAAGGGGCTACACCTTC. Protein: CASSQSSQRRGYTF.

The genes are TRBV2 and TRBJ1-1; 8 positions agree with TRBD1. Germline values: CDR1 SNHLY, CDR2 FYNNEI. The CDR3 is made up of 14 amino acids. After removal of 5 bases from V and 7 bases from J, the junction contained 9 bases not matched to a gene. CDR3 coding DNA: TGTGCCAGCAGTAAGGACAGGGTCGAATATGAAGCTTTCTTT. It is translated as CASSKDRVEYEAFF.

This chain joins TRBV19 and TRBJ1-5, with TRBD1 identical over 7 bases. The CDR3 extends over 15 amino acids. Trimming cost V 1 base and J 3 bases; bases outside gene matches: 3. Germline CDR1 and CDR2: LNHDA and SQIVND (reference sequence). In nucleotides, the CDR3 is TGTGCCAGTAGTATAGGGACAGGACACAATCAGCCCCAGCATTTT. Amino acid sequence: CASSIGTGHNQPQHF. The variable domain in full, with the rest retrieved from reference TRBV19 and TRBJ1-5, is DGGITQSPKYLFRKEGQNVTLSCEQNLNHDAMYWYRQDPGQGLRLIYYSQIVNDFQKGDIAEGYSVSREKKESFPLTVTSAQKNPTAFYLCASSIGTGHNQPQHFGDGTRLSIL.

This clone was seen just once. The chain joins TRBV10-3 to TRBJ2-4, with 9 bases aligning to TRBD1. The CDR3 consists of 13 residues. Germline lookup yields CDR1 ENHRY and CDR2 SYGVKD. Germline trimming cut 6 bases from V and 7 bases from J; bases unmatched to any gene: 4. The CDR3 is CAIRGGTGNIQYF. In DNA form, the CDR3 reads TGTGCCATCAGGGGCGGGACAGGGAACATTCAGTACTTC.

V gene TRBV25-1 combines with J gene TRBJ2-2, with 7 bases matching TRBD2. The ends lost 6 bases at V and 4 bases at J; junction bases unmatched: 8. The germline V gene has CDR1 MGHDK and CDR2 SYGVNS. This CDR3 is built from 15 residues. CDR3 in amino acids: CASRMAGEGTGELFF. CDR3 DNA: TGTGCCAGCAGAATGGCGGGAGAGGGCACCGGGGAGCTGTTTTTT.

The sample holds one count of this clone. The chain joins TRBV25-1 to TRBJ1-2; no clear D. V was shortened by 3 bases and J by 7 bases, with 6 bases between the two germline ends. CDR1 is MGHDK, CDR2 SYGVNS, per germline. CDR3 length: 11 residues. CDR3: CASSEVGGYTF. As DNA, the CDR3 is TGTGCCAGCAGTGAGGTGGGTGGCTACACCTTC.

V gene TRBV18 combines with J gene TRBJ1-4, with 9 positions matching TRBD1. CDR3 length equals 15 residues. The germline V gene encodes CDR1 KGHSH and CDR2 LQKENI. V shed 4 bases and J 0 bases; nucleotides not matched to a gene: 0. The CDR3 bases are TGTGCCAGCTCACGGGACAGGGCAACTAATGAAAAACTGTTTTTT. It is translated as CASSRDRATNEKLFF.

This clone was observed once. The chain is built from TRBV5-4 and TRBJ2-1; tentatively, D is TRBD2 (6 bases). From germline, CDR1 is SGHNT and CDR2 YYREEE (reference sequence). The CDR3 sequence is 15 residues long. Trimming shortened V by 4 bases and J by 4 bases, and 15 bases separated the two germline ends. The CDR3 spells CASSGDFLKYNEQFF. The CDR3 region has the DNA TGTGCCAGCAGCGGGGACTTCTTGAAATACAATGAGCAGTTCTTC.

This chain uses TRBV9 with TRBJ2-2; D is unresolved. Trimming cost V 4 bases and J 6 bases, with 10 bases left between them. The germline CDR1 and CDR2 sequences are SGDLS and YYNGEE. The CDR3 extends over 13 amino acids. This CDR3 reads CASSPIVAGELFF. The CDR3 DNA follows: TGTGCCAGCAGCCCGATAGTGGCCGGGGAGCTGTTTTTT. The complete variable domain, with remaining parts taken from reference TRBV9 and TRBJ2-2, reads DSGVTQTPKHLITATGQRVTLRCSPRSGDLSVYWYQQSLDQGLQFLIQYYNGEERAKGNILERFSAQQFPDLHSELNLSSLELGDSALYFCASSPIVAGELFFGEGSRLTVL.

The chain joins TRBV6-1 to TRBJ1-2, with D possibly matching TRBD1 (5 bases). The V gene lost 4 bases and the J gene lost 4 bases, with 10 bases spanning the gap. The germline CDR1 and CDR2 sequences are MNHNS and SASEGT. CDR3 size: 13 residues. The CDR3 reads CASSAGLGYGYTF. The CDR3 DNA reads as TGTGCCAGCAGTGCAGGGTTGGGCTATGGCTACACCTTC.

The chain combines TRBV5-1 with TRBJ1-2, with 7 bases fitting TRBD1. V lost 4 bases and J lost 8; bases outside the gene matches: 11. The length of the CDR3 is 14 residues. Germline lookup yields CDR1 SGHRS and CDR2 YFSETQ. CDR3 amino acids: CASSPKTGAEGYTF. The DNA for the CDR3 is TGCGCCAGCAGCCCGAAAACAGGGGCAGAGGGCTACACCTTC. Looking up the rest from reference TRBV5-1 and TRBJ1-2 gives the full variable domain: KAGVTQTPRYLIKTRGQQVTLSCSPISGHRSVSWYQQTPGQGLQFLFEYFSETQRNKGNFPGRFSGRQFSNSRSEMNVSTLELGDSALYLCASSPKTGAEGYTFGSGTRLTVV.

The chain employs TRBV6-5 and TRBJ2-3; possible D gene TRBD2, 6 bases. This CDR3 region has 15 residues. V gave up 2 bases and J gave up 4 bases, with 13 bases separating them. CDR1 and CDR2 (germline): MNHEY, SVGAGI. CDR3 coding DNA: TGTGCCAGCAGTTACGGTGGGGGGATCTCAGATACGCAGTATTTT. It codes for CASSYGGGISDTQYF.

The chain combines TRBV5-1 with TRBJ2-7, with 7 bases matching TRBD2. The CDR3 covers 18 residues. Germline V gene data show CDR1 as SGHRS and CDR2 as YFSETQ. V trimming: 2 bases; J trimming: 3 bases; junction bases outside the gene matches: 17. The CDR3 DNA reads as TGCGCCAGCAGCTTCACATTTAGTGGGGAGGGGAGCCTCTACGAGCAGTACTTC. Amino acid sequence: CASSFTFSGEGSLYEQYF.

The chain carries TRBV10-3 and TRBJ1-5; D gene unclear. Per germline, CDR1 ENHRY and CDR2 SYGVKD. This CDR3 has 13 amino acids. Trimming removed 5 bases from V and 0 bases from J, with 5 bases in between. The CDR3, as DNA: TGTGCCATCAGTCGAGATAGCAATCAGCCCCAGCATTTT. Its translation is CAISRDSNQPQHF.

Notes on this clone: Other DNA sequences of this sample code for an identical CDR3. This chain links TRBV18 with TRBJ2-7; D uncertain. V was pared by 3 bases and J by 7 bases, with 10 bases between. Germline assignment: CDR1 KGHSH and CDR2 LQKENI. The CDR3 spans 12 residues. DNA of the CDR3: TGTGCCAGCTCACCCTTCGGTGGAGAGCAGTACTTC. Translating it yields CASSPFGGEQYF.

The chain's CDR3 is CASSPGQGRDYHEQYF. The CDR3 nucleotides read TGTGCCAGCTCACCTGGACAGGGACGTGACTACCACGAGCAGTACTTC. V gene TRBV18 combines with J gene TRBJ2-7, with 8 bases aligning to TRBD1. The J segment lost 5 bases and the V segment lost 3 bases, leaving 12 bases of the junction unmatched. Germline assignment: CDR1 KGHSH and CDR2 LQKENI. The CDR3 totals 16 residues.

The rearrangement uses TRBV14 and TRBJ1-3; no clear D gene. Per the germline V gene, CDR1 is SGHDN and CDR2 is FVKESK. V lost 1 base to trimming and J lost 0 bases, with 10 bases between them. This CDR3 contains 16 residues. CDR3 in amino acids: CASSQVHGISGNTIYF. The CDR3 DNA follows: TGTGCCAGCAGCCAAGTTCACGGAATCTCTGGAAACACCATATATTTT.

The chain uses TRBV5-1 and TRBJ2-1; TRBD1 aligns across 8 bases. The CDR3 is 18 amino acids. Trimming took 3 bases from V and 8 from J; bases not matched to a gene: 19. Germline values: CDR1 SGHRS, CDR2 YFSETQ. The CDR3 here is CASSSGYGTGLNLDEQFF. The CDR3 DNA follows: TGCGCCAGCAGCTCTGGCTATGGGACAGGACTCAACTTGGATGAGCAGTTCTTC. Looking up the rest from reference TRBV5-1 and TRBJ2-1 gives the full variable domain: KAGVTQTPRYLIKTRGQQVTLSCSPISGHRSVSWYQQTPGQGLQFLFEYFSETQRNKGNFPGRFSGRQFSNSRSEMNVSTLELGDSALYLCASSSGYGTGLNLDEQFFGPGTRLTVL.

The chain uses TRBV19 and TRBJ1-2; D gene ambiguous. Germline lookup yields CDR1 LNHDA and CDR2 SQIVND (reference sequence). With 6 bases removed from V and 4 bases from J, the gap between germline ends came to 9 bases. CDR3 length: 12 residues. The CDR3 region is CASRAVLYGYTF. The CDR3 DNA follows: TGTGCCAGTAGAGCGGTGCTCTATGGCTACACCTTC. The whole variable domain, filled in from reference TRBV19 and TRBJ1-2, reads DGGITQSPKYLFRKEGQNVTLSCEQNLNHDAMYWYRQDPGQGLRLIYYSQIVNDFQKGDIAEGYSVSREKKESFPLTVTSAQKNPTAFYLCASRAVLYGYTFGSGTRLTVV.

The V call is TRBV9, the J call TRBJ2-5; 7 bases align to TRBD1. Trimming cost V 4 bases and J 1 base; bases outside gene matches: 1. The germline gives CDR1 SGDLS, CDR2 YYNGEE. The CDR3 is made up of 13 amino acids. The CDR3 bases are TGTGCCAGCAGCACAGGGGTCCAAGAGACCCAGTACTTC. It codes for CASSTGVQETQYF. Combining the CDR3 with reference TRBV9 and TRBJ2-5 gives the whole variable domain DSGVTQTPKHLITATGQRVTLRCSPRSGDLSVYWYQQSLDQGLQFLIQYYNGEERAKGNILERFSAQQFPDLHSELNLSSLELGDSALYFCASSTGVQETQYFGPGTRLLVL.

The chain uses TRBV10-3 and TRBJ1-3, with D possibly TRBD1 on 5 matching bases. From germline, CDR1 is ENHRY and CDR2 SYGVKD. V gave up 3 bases and J gave up 9 bases, with 15 bases separating them. The CDR3 has 14 amino acids. The CDR3 loop is CAISDRQGIGTIYF. In DNA form, the CDR3 reads TGTGCCATCAGTGACCGTCAGGGTATTGGCACCATATATTTT.

The chain couples TRBV29-1 to TRBJ2-3; D not resolved. This CDR3 has 13 residues. V lost 4 bases and J lost 1, with 9 bases in between. Germline V lookup: CDR1 SQVTM, CDR2 ANQGSEA. The CDR3 bases are TGCAGCGTTGTGAGGCGAGGCACAGATACGCAGTATTTT. This sequence encodes CSVVRRGTDTQYF.

This clone has a single count. The V call is TRBV28, the J call TRBJ2-7, with D tentatively TRBD2 (6 bases). Germline CDR1 is MDHEN and CDR2 is SYDVKM. The CDR3 is 15 residues long. Between the trimmed V and J ends, which lost 6 bases and 5 bases, there was a span of 20 bases. The CDR3 DNA follows: TGTGCCAGCAGAACGACTAGTCCCCCGTCCCACGAGCAGTACTTC. Encoded protein: CASRTTSPPSHEQYF.

The chain couples TRBV5-1 to TRBJ1-5, with D tentatively TRBD1 (5 bases). Trimming removed 1 base at V and 1 base at J, with 15 bases between. In germline, CDR1 is SGHRS, CDR2 YFSETQ. CDR3 length: 17 amino acids. CDR3 residues: CASSLRGLPTSNQPQHF. CDR3 nucleotide sequence: TGCGCCAGCAGCTTGAGGGGACTACCCACCAGCAATCAGCCCCAGCATTTT.

The genes are TRBV18 and TRBJ1-5; a weak D match, TRBD1 (5 bases). V was cut by 2 bases and J by 0 bases, with 23 bases left in between. From germline, CDR1 is KGHSH and CDR2 LQKENI. The length of the CDR3 is 20 residues. The CDR3 is CASSPDGRGLGGYSNQPQHF. Here the CDR3 DNA reads TGTGCCAGCTCACCAGACGGTCGGGGTCTCGGGGGGTATAGCAATCAGCCCCAGCATTTT.

The J gene is TRBJ2-1, the V gene TRBV11-2, with TRBD2 matching over 12 bases. Per the germline V gene, CDR1 is SGHAT and CDR2 is FQNNGV. The V and J ends lost 4 bases and 4 bases, in that order; junction bases with no gene match: 5. The CDR3 runs 16 residues. The CDR3 loop reads CASSSLAGGRYNEQFF. The CDR3 coding sequence is TGTGCCAGCAGCTCACTAGCGGGAGGACGGTACAATGAGCAGTTCTTC. Combining the CDR3 with reference TRBV11-2 and TRBJ2-1 gives the whole variable domain EAGVAQSPRYKIIEKRQSVAFWCNPISGHATLYWYQQILGQGPKLLIQFQNNGVVDDSQLPKDRFSAERLKGVDSTLKIQPAKLEDSAVYLCASSSLAGGRYNEQFFGPGTRLTVL.

The genes are TRBV12-5 and TRBJ1-3, with D uncertain. Trimming shortened V by 10 bases and J by 0 bases, and 13 bases separated the two germline ends. Germline V gene lookup returns CDR1 LGHNT and CDR2 FRNRAP. This CDR3 has 14 amino acids. The CDR3 is CANWTAHSGNTIYF. The CDR3 DNA reads as TGTGCTAACTGGACCGCTCACTCTGGAAACACCATATATTTT.